These 22 T cell receptor beta chains were sequenced from one sample in a study of T cells after yellow fever vaccination. MiXCR, run by TCRdb on the 5' RACE reads, gives a single entry per CDR3 protein. This table holds under 400,000 distinct CDR3 sequences, around 13% found once. The sequencing here drew on CD4+ T cells sorted from PBMCs, taken 15 days after the yellow fever booster vaccination. The receptors were sampled from a man younger than 35 who received the YFV17D yellow fever vaccine.

A few counts support this clonotype. The chain is built from TRBV6-2 or TRBV6-3 and TRBJ2-7; D might be TRBD1 (5 bases). CDR1 and CDR2 from the germline V gene are MNHEY and SVGEGT. Trimming cost V 2 bases and J 3 bases, with 17 bases left between them. CDR3 length: 16 residues. The CDR3 bases are TGTGCCAGCAGTTACCCCCTTGGACACCGCCTCTACGAGCAGTACGTC. Encoded protein: CASSYPLGHRLYEQYV.

This chain joins TRBV6-1 and TRBJ2-4; 10 bases fit TRBD1. With 4 bases clipped from V and 8 bases from J, the junction kept 5 bases outside the gene matches. Germline CDR1 and CDR2: MNHNS and SASEGT. CDR3 size: 14 residues. The chain's CDR3 is CASSVRDRGYIQYF. The CDR3 DNA reads TGTGCCAGCAGTGTGAGGGACAGGGGTTACATTCAGTACTTC.

The chain carries TRBV6-2 or TRBV6-3 and TRBJ2-1, with 10 bases aligning to TRBD2. CDR3 length: 15 residues. J lost 6 bases, V lost 6 bases, and 8 bases had no gene match. Germline V gene sequence: CDR1 MNHEY, CDR2 SVGEGT. CDR3 loop: CASRQTSGAFNEQFF. In nucleotides, the CDR3 is TGTGCCAGCAGACAAACTAGCGGGGCCTTCAATGAGCAGTTCTTC.

This clonotype has more than one count but fewer than ten. The chain employs TRBV5-1 and TRBJ1-6, with D unresolved. Between the trimmed V and J ends, which lost 7 bases and 0 bases, there was a span of 8 bases. There are 14 residues in the CDR3. Germline V gene sequence: CDR1 SGHRS, CDR2 YFSETQ. CDR3 loop: CASAGSSYNSPLHF. CDR3 coding DNA: TGCGCCAGCGCTGGGAGCTCCTATAATTCACCCCTCCACTTT. The variable domain in full, completed from reference TRBV5-1 and TRBJ1-6, reads KAGVTQTPRYLIKTRGQQVTLSCSPISGHRSVSWYQQTPGQGLQFLFEYFSETQRNKGNFPGRFSGRQFSNSRSEMNVSTLELGDSALYLCASAGSSYNSPLHFGNGTRLTVT.

This clonotype occurred a few times. The chain has TRBV5-4 and TRBJ2-1; 9 positions match TRBD2. Germline-derived CDR1 and CDR2 are SGHNT and YYREEE (reference sequence). The CDR3 runs to 15 residues. V gave up 0 bases and J gave up 4 bases; unmatched junction bases: 2. The CDR3 here is CASSLVTSGYNEQFF. The CDR3 nucleotides are TGTGCCAGCAGCTTGGTAACTAGCGGGTACAATGAGCAGTTCTTC.

J is TRBJ2-3 and V is TRBV5-1, with D perhaps matching TRBD1 (6 bases). Trimming took 1 base from V and 0 from J, leaving 9 bases between them. The germline CDR1 and CDR2 sequences are SGHRS and YFSETQ. The CDR3 contains 15 residues. The CDR3 nucleotides read TGCGCCAGCAGCTTGCGTAGGGGGAGCACAGATACGCAGTATTTT. Translation gives CASSLRRGSTDTQYF. Full variable domain (rest looked up from reference TRBV5-1 and TRBJ2-3): KAGVTQTPRYLIKTRGQQVTLSCSPISGHRSVSWYQQTPGQGLQFLFEYFSETQRNKGNFPGRFSGRQFSNSRSEMNVSTLELGDSALYLCASSLRRGSTDTQYFGPGTRLTVL.

This clonotype has more than one count but fewer than ten. The V and J genes are TRBV5-1 and TRBJ1-5; tentatively, D is TRBD1 (5 bases). Germline V lookup: CDR1 SGHRS, CDR2 YFSETQ. V was trimmed by 4 bases and J by 3 bases, leaving 14 bases between them. This CDR3 has 15 amino acids. The CDR3 DNA reads TGCGCCAGCAGCCGAACCGGGGCCGCCAATCAGCCCCAGCATTTT. Its translation: CASSRTGAANQPQHF. Combining the CDR3 with reference TRBV5-1 and TRBJ1-5 gives the whole variable domain KAGVTQTPRYLIKTRGQQVTLSCSPISGHRSVSWYQQTPGQGLQFLFEYFSETQRNKGNFPGRFSGRQFSNSRSEMNVSTLELGDSALYLCASSRTGAANQPQHFGDGTRLSIL.

V gene TRBV5-1 combines with J gene TRBJ2-7; 7 bases agree with TRBD2. Trimming removed 3 bases from V and 3 bases from J; junction bases left unmatched: 6. This CDR3 spans 14 amino acids. CDR1 and CDR2 (germline): SGHRS, YFSETQ. The CDR3 loop is CASSSGGRLYEQYF. The CDR3, as DNA: TGCGCCAGCAGCTCGGGGGGACGGCTCTACGAGCAGTACTTC.

J is TRBJ2-1 and V is TRBV12-3 or TRBV12-4; D ambiguous. Trimming left V 4 bases short and J 0 bases short, with 7 bases between. CDR3 length: 14 amino acids. The CDR3 loop is CASSSPGSYNEQFF. Here the CDR3 DNA reads TGTGCCAGCAGTTCCCCGGGCTCCTACAATGAGCAGTTCTTC.

This clonotype came up many times. The gene calls are TRBV5-5 and TRBJ2-1, with no clear D. The V gene's germline CDR1 is SGHKS and CDR2 YYEKEE (reference sequence). Trimming took off 0 bases at V and 3 bases at J, with 10 bases between the two ends. The CDR3 loop spans 15 amino acids. The CDR3 nucleotides read TGTGCCAGCAGCTTGGGAGGAAGTGGCTACAATGAGCAGTTCTTC. Translated: CASSLGGSGYNEQFF.

This rearrangement joins TRBV7-2 to TRBJ2-1; D ambiguous. The CDR3 consists of 15 residues. The ends were cut back, 4 bases at V and 5 bases at J, with 15 bases in the middle. In germline, CDR1 is SGHTA, CDR2 FQGNSA. The CDR3 region has the DNA TGTGCCAGCAGCTCCCCCGGCGACTCACACAATGAGCAGTTCTTC. Translation gives CASSSPGDSHNEQFF.

The gene calls are TRBV6-6 and TRBJ2-1; D uncertain. CDR1 MNHNY and CDR2 SVGAGI come from the germline V gene (reference sequence). Trimming pared 2 bases from V and 0 bases from J, leaving 5 bases between. This CDR3 has 14 residues. The CDR3 loop reads CASSYQSSYNEQFF. The CDR3 coding sequence is TGTGCCAGCAGTTACCAGAGCTCCTACAATGAGCAGTTCTTC.

This sequence joins TRBV6-6 and TRBJ1-4, with D uncertain. Germline V gene data show CDR1 as MNHNY and CDR2 as SVGAGI (reference sequence). The V gene lost 2 bases and the J gene lost 1 base, with 5 bases spanning the gap. This CDR3 is 14 amino acids long. This chain's CDR3 is CASSYGQTNEKLFF. The CDR3 region has the DNA TGTGCCAGCAGTTACGGGCAAACTAATGAAAAACTGTTTTTT.

V gene TRBV4-2 combines with J gene TRBJ2-3, with D hard to call. V was shortened by 0 bases and J by 3 bases, with 7 bases between the two germline ends. The CDR3 loop spans 14 amino acids. Germline V lookup: CDR1 LGHNA, CDR2 YNFKEQ. The CDR3 nucleotides are TGTGCCAGCAGCCAAGATACCCGAACAGATACGCAGTATTTT. Its protein is CASSQDTRTDTQYF.

V gene TRBV19 combines with J gene TRBJ2-3; D unresolved. The CDR3 is 13 amino acids. Germline loops: CDR1 LNHDA, CDR2 SQIVND (reference sequence). Trimming shortened V by 4 bases and J by 2 bases, and 7 bases separated the two germline ends. CDR3 loop: CASSTPYTDTQYF. CDR3 bases: TGTGCCAGTAGTACCCCTTACACAGATACGCAGTATTTT.

The J gene is TRBJ1-1, the V gene TRBV11-3, with 7 bases aligning to TRBD1. The CDR3 totals 13 residues. The ends lost 1 base at V and 11 bases at J; junction bases unmatched: 7. CDR1 and CDR2 from the germline V gene are SGHNT and YENEEA. In DNA, the CDR3 is TGTGCCAGCAGCTTAGGGCCGGACAGGCCGGCTTTCTTT. This encodes CASSLGPDRPAFF.

V usage is TRBV5-1 and J usage is TRBJ1-2, with a weak D call TRBD1 (5 bases). The CDR3 is 13 residues long. V lost 2 bases, J lost 8 bases, and 13 bases lay in between. Per germline, CDR1 SGHRS and CDR2 YFSETQ. The CDR3 spells CASSFEWGDGYTF. In DNA, the CDR3 is TGCGCCAGCAGCTTTGAATGGGGCGACGGCTACACCTTC.

The V gene is TRBV6-6, the J gene TRBJ2-2; possibly TRBD1 or TRBD2 for D (5 bases each). In germline, CDR1 is MNHNY, CDR2 SVGAGI (reference sequence). This CDR3 region has 16 residues. V was shortened by 0 bases and J by 4 bases, with 12 bases between the two germline ends. The CDR3 region is CASSYSGVGITGELFF. CDR3 nucleotides: TGTGCCAGCAGTTACTCGGGGGTCGGGATCACCGGGGAGCTGTTTTTT.

The sample holds a few counts of this clonotype. The chain joins TRBV9 to TRBJ2-1; D might be TRBD2 (5 bases). The CDR3 length is 14 residues. Germline lookup yields CDR1 SGDLS and CDR2 YYNGEE. Between the trimmed V and J ends, which lost 4 bases and 9 bases, there was a span of 17 bases. CDR3 loop: CASSREGLSSEQFF. CDR3 in DNA: TGTGCCAGCAGCAGAGAGGGCCTATCAAGTGAGCAGTTCTTC.

This clonotype has only a few counts. CDR3 region: CASSLVALAGVSYEQYF. Here the CDR3 DNA reads TGTGCCAGCAGCTTAGTTGCCCTAGCGGGGGTCTCCTACGAGCAGTACTTC. The chain uses TRBV7-2 and TRBJ2-7; 10 bases are a match to TRBD2. The V gene end was trimmed by 1 base and the J gene end by 0 bases; junction bases not matched to a gene: 6. This CDR3 spans 17 amino acids. Germline V CDR1 and CDR2: SGHTA, FQGNSA.

The genes are TRBV12-3 or TRBV12-4 and TRBJ2-1; D remains ambiguous. The CDR3 runs 11 residues. V lost 7 bases and J 9 bases, leaving 10 bases between the germline ends. The CDR3 bases are TGTGCCAGCACACGAAGATCTGAGCAGTTCTTC. This translates into CASTRRSEQFF.

The rearrangement uses TRBV11-2 and TRBJ2-5; 9 positions match TRBD2. Per germline, CDR1 SGHAT and CDR2 FQNNGV. The V gene end was trimmed by 1 base and the J gene end by 7 bases; junction bases not matched to a gene: 13. CDR3 length equals 17 residues. The CDR3 nucleotides are TGTGCCAGCAGCTTAGTAGCTAGCGGGGCCTTGGTAGGGACCCAGTACTTC. Its protein product is CASSLVASGALVGTQYF.